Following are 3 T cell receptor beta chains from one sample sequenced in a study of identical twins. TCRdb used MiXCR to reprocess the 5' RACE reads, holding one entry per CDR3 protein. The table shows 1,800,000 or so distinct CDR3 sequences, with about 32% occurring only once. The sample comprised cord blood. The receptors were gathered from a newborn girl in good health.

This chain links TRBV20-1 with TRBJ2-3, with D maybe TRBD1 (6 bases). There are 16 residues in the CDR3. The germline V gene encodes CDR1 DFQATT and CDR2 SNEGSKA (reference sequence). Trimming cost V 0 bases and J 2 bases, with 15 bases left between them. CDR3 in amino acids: CSARDRTVGATDTQYF. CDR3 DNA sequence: TGCAGTGCTAGAGATCGGACAGTAGGGGCCACAGATACGCAGTATTTT.

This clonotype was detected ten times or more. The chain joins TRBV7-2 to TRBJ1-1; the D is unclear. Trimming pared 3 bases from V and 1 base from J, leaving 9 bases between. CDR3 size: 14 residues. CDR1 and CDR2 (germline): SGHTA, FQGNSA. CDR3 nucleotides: TGTGCCAGCAGCTTGAGGACCCAGAACACTGAAGCTTTCTTT. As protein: CASSLRTQNTEAFF.

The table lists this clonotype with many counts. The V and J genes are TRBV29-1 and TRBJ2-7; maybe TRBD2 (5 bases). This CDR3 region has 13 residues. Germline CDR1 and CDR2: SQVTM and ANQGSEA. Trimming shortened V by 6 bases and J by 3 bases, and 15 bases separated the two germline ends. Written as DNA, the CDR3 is TGCAGCGTGGGGATGGGGAGTTACTACGAGCAGTACTTC. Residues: CSVGMGSYYEQYF.